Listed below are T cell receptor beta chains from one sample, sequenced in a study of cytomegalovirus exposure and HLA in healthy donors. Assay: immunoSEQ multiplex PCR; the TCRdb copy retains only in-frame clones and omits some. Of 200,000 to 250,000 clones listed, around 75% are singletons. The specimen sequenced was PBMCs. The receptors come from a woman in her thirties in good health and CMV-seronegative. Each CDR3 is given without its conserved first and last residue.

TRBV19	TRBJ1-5	ASSWDRGGNQPQH
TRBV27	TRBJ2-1	ASSLLGGRDYNEQF
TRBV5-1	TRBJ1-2	ASSPATGPYGYT
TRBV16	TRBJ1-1	ASSQTGGPMNTEAF
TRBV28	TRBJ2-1	ASSFNRGPWDYNEQF
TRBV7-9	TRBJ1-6	SSSLNDAGNSPLH
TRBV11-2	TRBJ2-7	ASSSGLVYEQY
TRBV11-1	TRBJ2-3	ASSGTSGTTDTQY
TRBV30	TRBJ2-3	ACLAGVISTDTQY
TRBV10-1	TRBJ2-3	ASSLDRADGTGTQY
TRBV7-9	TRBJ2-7	SSSVSGSPYEQY
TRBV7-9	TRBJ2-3	ASTPAASTDTQY
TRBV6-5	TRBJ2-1	ASSPNYNEQF
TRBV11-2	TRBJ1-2	ASSLDPQGYYGYT
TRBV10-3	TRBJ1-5	AISDAGGNQPQH
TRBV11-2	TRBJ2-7	ASSLWGVSYEQY
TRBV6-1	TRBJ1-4	ASSELTATNEKLF
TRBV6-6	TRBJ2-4	ASSLRDGAIQY
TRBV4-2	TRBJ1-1	ASTGGPNTEAF
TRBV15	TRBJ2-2	ATSRVELGELF
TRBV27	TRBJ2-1	ASSAGTSYNEQF
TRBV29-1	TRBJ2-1	SVEPSGGYNEQF
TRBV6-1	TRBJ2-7	ASSSQGYEQY
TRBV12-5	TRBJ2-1	ASGTSPDTNEQF
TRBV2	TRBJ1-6	ASSEERSPLH
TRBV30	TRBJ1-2	AWSFGQLFGYT
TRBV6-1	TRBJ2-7	ASSAGTTTYEQY
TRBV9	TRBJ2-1	ASSLAGGDYNEQF
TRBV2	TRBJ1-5	ASRDDRPSNQPQH
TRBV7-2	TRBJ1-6	ASSLERDSALH
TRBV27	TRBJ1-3	ASSVDTRTALSGNTIY
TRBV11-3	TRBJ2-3	ASSLGGGLTDTQY
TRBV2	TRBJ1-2	ASSETGTSRTNYGYT
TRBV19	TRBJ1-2	ASSPSGQGVGGYT
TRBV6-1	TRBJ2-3	ASSELVANTDTQY
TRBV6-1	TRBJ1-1	ASSEVQASEAF
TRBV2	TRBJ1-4	ASMGKRDEKLF
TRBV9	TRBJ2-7	ASSKEGATYEQY
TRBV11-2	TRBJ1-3	ASSFSGAASGNTIY
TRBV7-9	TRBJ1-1	ASSLDAGGEAF
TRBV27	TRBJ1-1	ASSLGTEPSTEAF
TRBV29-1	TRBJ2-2	SALVGGVTGELF
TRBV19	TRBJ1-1	ASSPPGQGNTEAF
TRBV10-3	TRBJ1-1	AISESGTGVLTEAF